The clone carrying this T cell receptor beta chain occurred many times. Its antigen is unknown. Noted time point: persistent/refractory GD, antithyroid drugs over 5 years with positive TRAb. Generation of the TCR library employed RNA extracted from PBMCs. Staff drew approximately 10 milliliters of peripheral blood into EDTA tubes. The record originates from a study of regulatory T cells in long-lasting Graves disease. Trimming removed 4 bases from V and 1 base from J, with 13 bases in between. CDR1 and CDR2 (germline): SNHLY, FYNNEI. The CDR3 runs to 15 residues. Study-wide results and limits: In persistent patients, shared public clonotypes (more than 2,500) outnumbered those in new patients (about 1,000). Newly diagnosed patients had higher TCR diversity than persistent Graves' patients did.

Relying on iRepertoire HTBI primers and Arm-PCR of CDR3 regions, the team built TCR beta libraries. TCRdb used MiXCR to reprocess the multiplex PCR reads, holding one entry per CDR3 protein. The sample records nearly 350,000 distinct CDR3 sequences, 15% to 20% being singletons. The material sequenced was peripheral blood mononuclear cells (PBMCs), taken when the disease was refractory, from a patient treated with antithyroid drugs. This receptor was obtained from a female donor with Graves disease. This chain uses TRBV2 with TRBJ1-1, with a tentative D call TRBD1 (6 bases). CDR3 coding DNA: TGTGCCAGCAGTGGACCCGCAGGGGCGAACACTGAAGCTTTCTTT. It codes for CASSGPAGANTEAFF.